One and the same sample provided the 5 T cell receptor beta chains below, sequenced in a study of OX40 agonist ivuxolimab in advanced cancers. Data came from immunoSEQ multiplex PCR; TCRdb stores just in-frame clones and leaves some out. The profile covers tens of thousands of clones, with over 80% appearing a single time and roughly 4.1% taken by the ten largest. The sequencing used CD4+ or CD8+ T cells sorted from blood, collected in a trial of the OX40 agonist ivuxolimab. Receptors originate from an adult with an advanced solid tumor such as melanoma, head and neck, liver or kidney cancer.

This clone came up once. The CDR3 DNA is TGTGCCAGCAGTCCAGACAGCTACTCCTACGAGCAGTACGTC. Protein: CASSPDSYSYEQYV. The rearrangement uses TRBV6-5 and TRBJ2-7; maybe TRBD1 (5 bases). V was shortened by 5 bases and J by 0 bases, with 11 bases between the two germline ends. Germline V gene data show CDR1 as MNHEY and CDR2 as SVGAGI. The length of the CDR3 is 14 residues.

The chain is built from TRBV6-1 and TRBJ2-5; D is possibly TRBD2 (5 bases). The end of the DNA aligns better with TRBJ2-7, so the J call may be wrong. Per the germline V gene, CDR1 is MNHNS and CDR2 is SASEGT. This CDR3 region has 14 residues. Here the CDR3 reads CASRFSEEAYEQYF. Here the CDR3 DNA reads TGTGCCAGCAGATTTAGCGAGGAAGCCTACGAGCAGTACTTC.

This clone appeared a single time. The chain couples TRBV4-3 to TRBJ1-2; 8 nucleotides align to TRBD1. Germline V gene sequence: CDR1 LGHNA, CDR2 YSLEER. The CDR3 sequence is 17 residues long. J lost 6 bases, V lost 0 bases, and 12 bases had no gene match. The CDR3 sequence: CASSQDLGGQGPDGYTF. CDR3 in DNA: TGCGCCAGCAGCCAAGACCTGGGAGGACAGGGTCCAGATGGCTACACCTTC.

The gene calls are TRBV5-1 and TRBJ1-3, with a weak D call TRBD1 (6 bases). The CDR3 has 15 residues. Trimming shortened V by 0 bases and J by 1 base, and 8 bases separated the two germline ends. CDR1 SGHRS and CDR2 YFSETQ come from the germline V gene. As DNA, the CDR3 is TGCGCCAGCAGCTTGGAGGGGGGATCTGGAAACACCATATATTTT. Translation gives CASSLEGGSGNTIYF.

This chain uses TRBV11-2 with TRBJ1-2; the match to TRBD1 covers 9 bases. The CDR3 has 14 residues. V was pared by 5 bases and J by 5 bases, with 6 bases of the junction left unmatched. Germline assignment: CDR1 SGHAT and CDR2 FQNNGV. DNA for the CDR3: TGTGCCAGCAGCCTCTCGGGACAGGGATATGGCTACACCTTC. Protein: CASSLSGQGYGYTF.